These 9 T cell receptor beta chains share one sample of origin, sequenced in a study of blood T cell repertoires in COVID-19. Clones were read by immunoSEQ multiplex PCR, and TCRdb kept only the in-frame ones, dropping some. In the table there are about 70,000 clones, roughly 76% of which are singletons. Sequenced: peripheral blood. All receptors come from a woman aged 70 to 79 with acute or convalescent COVID-19.

The genes are TRBV28 and TRBJ1-5; 11 positions match TRBD1. Germline assignment: CDR1 MDHEN and CDR2 SYDVKM. With V trimmed by 2 bases and J by 5 bases, 8 bases remained unmatched. This CDR3 region has 17 residues. The CDR3 coding sequence is TGTGCCAGCAGTTTAGCCGGGACAGGGGGTAAGGATCAGCCCCAGCATTTT. Translated: CASSLAGTGGKDQPQHF.

This clone came up once. The CDR3 protein is CASSSLAGRNEQFF. CDR3 DNA sequence: TGTGCCAGCAGCTCTTTAGCGGGAAGGAATGAGCAGTTCTTC. V gene TRBV11-3 combines with J gene TRBJ2-1; 8 bases are a match to TRBD2. The trim removed 4 bases at V and 7 bases at J, leaving 6 bases unmatched. The CDR3 spans 14 residues. The germline V gene has CDR1 SGHNT and CDR2 YENEEA.

The CDR3 protein is CASSLDFDRFSGNTIYF. The CDR3 nucleotides are TGTGCCAGCAGCTTAGACTTCGACAGGTTCTCTGGAAACACCATATATTTT. The chain joins TRBV7-8 to TRBJ1-3; a possible D gene is TRBD1 (6 bases). CDR1 SGHVS and CDR2 FQNEAQ come from the germline V gene. This CDR3 contains 17 residues. V was trimmed by 1 base and J by 0 bases, leaving 13 bases between them.

The genes are TRBV19 and TRBJ1-2; 7 bases fit TRBD1. With V trimmed by 7 bases and J by 7 bases, 15 bases remained unmatched. The CDR3 has 15 amino acids. The germline V gene encodes CDR1 LNHDA and CDR2 SQIVND (reference sequence). In nucleotides, the CDR3 is TGTGCCAGTATCGTCTCCCCCGACAGGGCCTTTGGCTACACCTTC. Its translation is CASIVSPDRAFGYTF.

The chain recombines TRBV19 with TRBJ1-2, with D tentatively TRBD1 (5 bases). Germline CDR1 reads LNHDA; CDR2 reads SQIVND (reference sequence). Trimming stripped 6 bases from V and 1 base from J, with 15 bases between. CDR3 length: 15 amino acids. The CDR3 region is CASRPDRKLNYGYTF. In nucleotides, the CDR3 is TGTGCCAGTAGACCAGACAGAAAACTTAACTATGGCTACACCTTC.

This chain connects TRBV7-9 to TRBJ2-3, with 12 bases identical to TRBD2. With V trimmed by 1 base and J by 5 bases, 4 bases remained unmatched. The CDR3 runs to 16 residues. Germline CDR1 is SEHNR and CDR2 is FQNEAQ (reference sequence). In nucleotides, the CDR3 is TGTGCCAGCAGCTTAGGGACTAGCGGGAAGAGAGATACGCAGTATTTT. Translating it yields CASSLGTSGKRDTQYF.

In its sample, this clone was seen a few times. This sequence joins TRBV3-1 (or the pseudogene TRBV3-2) and TRBJ1-1; no clear D gene. The V gene's germline CDR1 is LGHDT and CDR2 YNNKEL (reference sequence). The CDR3 has 14 residues. V was clipped by 4 bases and J by 4 bases, with 13 bases between them. CDR3 in DNA: TGTGCCAGCAGCCCAAACGGGGTTTCCACTGAAGCTTTCTTT. Protein product: CASSPNGVSTEAFF.

The gene calls are TRBV6-5 and TRBJ2-1, with a weak D call TRBD2 (5 bases). The CDR3 has 14 amino acids. CDR1 MNHEY and CDR2 SVGAGI come from the germline V gene. V was cut by 6 bases and J by 0 bases, with 9 bases left in between. This CDR3 reads CASSRAASYNEQFF. In DNA form, the CDR3 reads TGTGCCAGCAGCCGAGCGGCCTCCTACAATGAGCAGTTCTTC.

With respect to this clone: Other DNA sequences of this sample code for an identical CDR3. The DNA of the CDR3 is TGTGCCAGCAGTTTACAGGACACTGAAGCTTTCTTT. Amino acid sequence: CASSLQDTEAFF. The chain carries TRBV28 and TRBJ1-1; D is uncertain. The CDR3 extends over 12 amino acids. The germline V gene encodes CDR1 MDHEN and CDR2 SYDVKM. Trimming left V 2 bases short and J 3 bases short, with 4 bases between.